This T cell receptor beta chain was profiled in a study of shared clonotypes between healthy human individuals. Broader study findings: Naive subsets typically showed greater estimated richness than memory subsets. Donor clonotype sharing was expected to depend on sequencing depth.

In regard to this clone: Its antigen is as yet unknown.

TCRdb's table, derived via immunoSEQ multiplex PCR, lists solely in-frame clones and lacks some. The table has about 1.1 million clones, 78% seen once. The CDR3 has 13 residues. Between the trimmed V and J ends, which lost 4 bases and 10 bases, there was a span of 11 bases. Germline V gene sequence: CDR1 LGHNA, CDR2 YSLEER. Naive CD4+ cells were CD45RA-selected; the remaining cells were memory. The sequence derives from a man aged 18-30 years in good health. Some clones in this sample may be carry-over from other donors' samples. This chain links TRBV4-3 with TRBJ1-6, with no clear D. Material for sequencing was memory CD4+ T cells from PBMCs. Subset of the sample: CD45RA-negative fraction. The CDR3 sequence is CASSPRVDSPLHF. CDR3 bases: TGCGCCAGCAGCCCAAGGGTGGACTCACCCCTCCACTTT.